These 9 T cell receptor beta chains share one sample of origin, sequenced in a study of metastatic and nonmetastatic thyroid tumors. TCRdb redid the clone calls on the PCR reads using MiXCR. The sample has about 85,000 clones, about 9.1% seen once. Thyroid surgery was performed in patients who had received no treatment beforehand. Sequenced sample: blood. Receptor source: a female donor with papillary thyroid cancer or a benign thyroid nodule (not recorded which). Some clones in this sample may be carry-over from other donors' samples.

Ten or more counts support this clone. This sequence joins TRBV2 and TRBJ2-3; 7 positions match TRBD1. The J segment lost 0 bases and the V segment lost 6 bases, leaving 12 bases of the junction unmatched. This CDR3 contains 17 residues. CDR1 SNHLY and CDR2 FYNNEI come from the germline V gene. The DNA for the CDR3 is TGTGCCAGCAGATATCCAAAAAGGGGGCCTAGCACAGATACGCAGTATTTT. It encodes CASRYPKRGPSTDTQYF.

This clone was found many times. The chain links TRBV27 to TRBJ2-7, with 9 bases that match TRBD1. The CDR3 runs 16 residues. CDR1 and CDR2 (germline): MNHEY, SMNVEV (reference sequence). Trimming removed 6 bases from V and 0 bases from J; junction bases left unmatched: 9. The CDR3 bases are TGTGCCAGCAGCACTAACCGGGACAGGGTCTCCTACGAGCAGTACTTC. Protein: CASSTNRDRVSYEQYF.

The chain joins TRBV11-2 to TRBJ2-1; D might be TRBD2 (5 bases). Germline V gene data show CDR1 as SGHAT and CDR2 as FQNNGV. The CDR3 runs to 17 residues. With 5 bases removed from V and 8 bases from J, the gap between germline ends came to 25 bases. The CDR3 spells CASSPGRMGGRADEQFF. CDR3 DNA sequence: TGTGCCAGCAGCCCCGGACGTATGGGCGGGCGGGCGGATGAGCAGTTCTTC. Variable domain in full (rest from reference TRBV11-2 and TRBJ2-1): EAGVAQSPRYKIIEKRQSVAFWCNPISGHATLYWYQQILGQGPKLLIQFQNNGVVDDSQLPKDRFSAERLKGVDSTLKIQPAKLEDSAVYLCASSPGRMGGRADEQFFGPGTRLTVL.

The chain has TRBV12-5 and TRBJ2-7; 9 bases fit TRBD1. This CDR3 is built from 15 residues. Per the germline V gene, CDR1 is LGHNT and CDR2 is FRNRAP. V was pared by 1 base and J by 6 bases, with 7 bases of the junction left unmatched. CDR3 residues: CASGLGRTGGFEQYF. The CDR3 region has the DNA TGTGCTAGTGGTTTGGGGCGAACAGGGGGCTTCGAGCAGTACTTC.

There are a few counts of this clone. This sequence may be a read error, since a much larger clone differs from it by one base. V usage is TRBV19 and J usage is TRBJ1-1, with a possible D match to TRBD1 (5 bases). Trimming cost V 5 bases and J 8 bases, with 12 bases left between them. Germline V gives CDR1 LNHDA, CDR2 SQIVND (reference sequence). This CDR3 comprises 12 residues. The CDR3 reads CASSPLAGEAFF. In nucleotides, the CDR3 is TGTGCCAGTAGTCCTCTGGCAGGGGAAGCTTTCTTT.

Many counts were recorded for this clone. The chain is built from TRBV4-1 and TRBJ2-5, with 12 bases matching TRBD1. The germline gives CDR1 MGHRA, CDR2 YSYEKL. The V segment lost 5 bases and the J segment 4 bases; nucleotides outside the gene matches: 8. This CDR3 has 16 residues. The CDR3 sequence is CASSAGTGGIGETQYF. The CDR3, as DNA: TGCGCCAGCAGCGCAGGGACAGGGGGCATCGGAGAGACCCAGTACTTC.

This clone was detected ten times or more. The chain is built from TRBV12-3 or TRBV12-4 and TRBJ2-5; 7 nucleotides align to TRBD1. CDR3 length equals 15 residues. V was clipped by 10 bases and J by 5 bases; unmatched bases: 16. CDR3 coding DNA: TGTGCCATCAGCCGCCAACTGACAGGGTTGGAGACCCAGTACTTC. Its translation: CAISRQLTGLETQYF.

This clone has at least ten counts. The chain combines TRBV7-6 with TRBJ1-1; 8 nucleotides align to TRBD1. Germline lookup yields CDR1 SGHVS and CDR2 FNYEAQ. V shed 5 bases, J shed 3 bases, and the junction held 2 bases outside the gene matches. The CDR3 spans 13 residues. The CDR3 DNA reads as TGTGCCAGCAGCCAGGGGGCTGACACTGAAGCTTTCTTT. It is translated as CASSQGADTEAFF.

This chain joins TRBV13 and TRBJ1-1, with a tentative D call TRBD1 (5 bases). Germline V gene sequence: CDR1 PRHDT, CDR2 FYEKMQ (reference sequence). V was clipped by 2 bases and J by 6 bases, with 16 bases between them. There are 15 residues in the CDR3. The CDR3 DNA sequence: TGTGCCAGCAGCTTATTTTCTTACGAGGGGCCTGAAGCTTTCTTT. Translation: CASSLFSYEGPEAFF.